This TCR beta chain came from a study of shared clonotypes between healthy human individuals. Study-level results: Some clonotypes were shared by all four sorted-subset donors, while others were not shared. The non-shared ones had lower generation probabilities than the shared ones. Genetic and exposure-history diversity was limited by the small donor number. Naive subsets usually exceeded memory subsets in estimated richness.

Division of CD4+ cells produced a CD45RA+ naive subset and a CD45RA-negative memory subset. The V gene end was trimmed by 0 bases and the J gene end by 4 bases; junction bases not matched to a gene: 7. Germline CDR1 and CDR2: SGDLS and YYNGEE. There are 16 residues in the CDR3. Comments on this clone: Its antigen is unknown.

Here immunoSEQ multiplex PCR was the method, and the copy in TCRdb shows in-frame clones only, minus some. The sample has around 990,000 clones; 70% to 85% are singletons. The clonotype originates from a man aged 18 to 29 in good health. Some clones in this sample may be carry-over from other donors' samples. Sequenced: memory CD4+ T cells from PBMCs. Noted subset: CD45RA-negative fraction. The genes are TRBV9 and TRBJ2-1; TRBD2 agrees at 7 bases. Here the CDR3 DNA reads TGTGCCAGCAGCGTAGGGTGGGCTAGCGGATACAATGAGCAGTTCTTC. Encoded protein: CASSVGWASGYNEQFF.